A selection of T cell receptor beta chains follows, all from one sample in a study of blood T cell repertoires in COVID-19. TCRdb's table, derived via immunoSEQ multiplex PCR, lists solely in-frame clones and lacks some. The repertoire holds over 120,000 clones, with roughly 89% as singletons. Input material: PBMCs or T cells enriched from blood (not recorded which). Receptors originate from a man aged 45-65 years who had recovered from COVID-19. The CDR3 runs from the conserved cysteine through the conserved F or W. Not all rows give a size; the values are once, few, many and, for expanded clones, a class.

v_gene	len	j_gene	abundance	CDR3aa
TRBV9	15	TRBJ2-4	NA	CASSVRAGPKNIQYF
TRBV29-1	12	TRBJ1-1	NA	CSAGTGNTEAFF
TRBV14	15	TRBJ1-2	once	CASSPETGGAYGYTF
TRBV4-1	13	TRBJ1-5	NA	CASSQVRDQPQHF
TRBV5-1	12	TRBJ1-1	NA	CASSLGDREAFF
TRBV28	16	TRBJ2-1	once	CASSFLGESKGDEQFF
TRBV5-6	12	TRBJ1-4	few	CATQGKNEKLFF
TRBV5-8	14	TRBJ2-7	NA	CASSKGQTLDEQYF
TRBV9	16	TRBJ2-2	few	CASSPWTGGNTGELFF
TRBV4-3	16	TRBJ1-1	NA	CASSQGAGEENTEAFF
TRBV3-1/TRBV3-2	15	TRBJ1-5	NA	CASSQADRAQAPQHF
TRBV7-9	11	TRBJ1-1	NA	CASREGTEAFF
TRBV2	13	TRBJ2-3	NA	CASNKFPPDTQYF
TRBV6-5	15	TRBJ1-3	NA	CASRSGGSSGNTIYF
TRBV15	15	TRBJ1-5	NA	CATSRGDRGVQPQHF
TRBV5-1	15	TRBJ2-1	NA	CASSNRGLGYNEQFF
TRBV4-1	13	TRBJ1-1	few	CASSRTGDTEAFF
TRBV5-1	16	TRBJ2-1	NA	CASSPRQGGGFDEQFF
TRBV19	15	TRBJ1-2	NA	CASSVSGTKNYGYTF
TRBV30	14	TRBJ2-1	NA	CAWGPGGVWNEQFF
TRBV7-2	16	TRBJ2-2	NA	CATRLAGVGNTGELFF
TRBV27	15	TRBJ1-5	few	CASSETGYSNQPQHF
TRBV30	16	TRBJ1-6	NA	CAWTVTRGSDNSPLHF
TRBV3-1/TRBV3-2	13	TRBJ2-1	NA	CASSQGDFNEQFF
TRBV19	15	TRBJ2-1	NA	CASTTAGTRDNEQFF
TRBV9	13	TRBJ2-5	NA	CASSVLAQETQYF
TRBV28	17	TRBJ2-3	NA	CASSLIRPEGAPDTQYF
TRBV12-3/TRBV12-4	13	TRBJ1-1	NA	CASSLGRNTEAFF
TRBV7-9	14	TRBJ2-3	NA	CASSFLAGTDTQYF
TRBV9	15	TRBJ1-6	NA	CASSVAPGRNSPLHF
TRBV28	14	TRBJ1-4	NA	CASSSPLVREKLFF
TRBV21-1	18	TRBJ1-6	NA	CASSNYRGRTPYNSPLHF
TRBV21-1	15	TRBJ2-2	NA	CASSKGPRDTGELFF